This T cell receptor beta chain was identified during a study of blood T cell repertoires in COVID-19. In the original workflow: Amplifying reference gene primers gave estimates of nucleated cell counts. Generated by immunoSEQ multiplex PCR, the TCRdb table keeps only in-frame clones and is missing some. V and J calls and clone size are those listed in that table; D and trimming were worked out from the DNA. The data contain 150,000 to 200,000 clones, 84% of them seen just once; the ten biggest clones take up roughly 2.6%. With 3 bases clipped from V and 5 bases from J, the junction kept 8 bases outside the gene matches. CDR1 and CDR2 from the germline V gene are SGHRS and YFSETQ. The CDR3 is made up of 15 amino acids.

The sequence came from a human donor with acute or convalescent COVID-19. The donor label of this sample is uncertain. The chain carries TRBV5-1 and TRBJ2-1; 7 bases match TRBD1. Sequencing was carried out using peripheral blood. The CDR3 DNA is TGCGCCAGCAGCTCCACGGACAGGCTTCACAATGAGCAGTTCTTC. It is translated as CASSSTDRLHNEQFF.